The present T cell receptor (beta chain) was sequenced within a study of identical twins. This clonotype was counted a few times. The germline V gene has CDR1 SGHDT and CDR2 YYEEEE. With 3 bases removed from V and 0 bases from J, the gap between germline ends came to 12 bases. This CDR3 has 15 residues. TCRdb re-called the 5' RACE reads through MiXCR, storing one row per CDR3 protein. The sample shows about 810,000 distinct CDR3 sequences, around an eighth of them seen only once. A further study also used this sample, focusing on yellow fever vaccine responses in identical twins.

This clonotype was obtained from a woman aged 18-30 years in good health. The chain recombines TRBV5-6 with TRBJ1-2; tentative D call: TRBD1 (6 bases). Sequences were obtained from PBMCs. The CDR3 nucleotides read TGTGCCAGCAGCTGGGGACAACTAGCTAACTATGGCTACACCTTC. It yields the protein CASSWGQLANYGYTF. The full variable domain, with the rest looked up from reference TRBV5-6 and TRBJ1-2, is DAGVTQSPTHLIKTRGQQVTLRCSPKSGHDTVSWYQQALGQGPQFIFQYYEEEERQRGNFPDRFSGHQFPNYSSELNVNALLLGDSALYLCASSWGQLANYGYTFGSGTRLTVV.